This T cell receptor beta chain was sequenced for a study of cytomegalovirus exposure and HLA in healthy donors. Study in general: In terms of ancestry, the Caucasian-associated cluster contained 80% to 90% of the approximately 420 genotyped donors. General observations from the study: An Asian-associated ancestry cluster reportedly showed fewer N-insertions than the approximately 690-donor mean in a later analysis. One variant, a missense change in DCLRE1C, was linked in a later analysis to TCR beta V- and J-gene trimming.

Concerning this clone itself: Its target is unknown.

Everyone who donated was a healthy bone marrow donor. Trimming cost V 2 bases and J 4 bases; bases outside gene matches: 3. The germline gives CDR1 MGHDK, CDR2 SYGVNS. This CDR3 has 14 residues. 13 Jbeta primers and 60 Vbeta primers were used for the PCR. This table comes from immunoSEQ multiplex PCR, and its TCRdb copy is limited to in-frame clones, with some not included. Its table records 150,000 to 200,000 clones. The TCR sequence derives from a woman in her sixties in good health and CMV-seronegative. This rearrangement joins TRBV25-1 to TRBJ2-3; 7 nucleotides agree with TRBD1. Material for sequencing was PBMCs. The CDR3: CASSEPTGADTQYF. In DNA, the CDR3 is TGTGCCAGCAGTGAACCTACAGGGGCAGATACGCAGTATTTT.